This record looks at one T cell receptor beta chain sequence and its context. This sample was included in a study of blood T cell repertoires in COVID-19. Study details: Researchers got acute and convalescent COVID-19 samples from the United States, Italy and Spain.

Method: immunoSEQ multiplex PCR; TCRdb's copy keeps in-frame clones and lacks some. The table includes a few hundred thousand clones, around 83% detected once. Germline V gene lookup returns CDR1 MNHEY and CDR2 SMNVEV (reference sequence). Trimming took 2 bases from V and 4 from J, leaving 12 bases between them. There are 15 residues in the CDR3. Cohorts were determined from participant-reported clinical history. The TCR originated in a woman in her forties or fifties who had recovered from COVID-19. The chain links TRBV27 to TRBJ1-5; D is uncertain. Input material: PBMCs or T cells enriched from blood (not recorded which). CDR3 coding DNA: TGTGCCAGCAGTTTAATTCGGGGTTCAAATCAGCCCCAGCATTTT. It encodes CASSLIRGSNQPQHF.